This TCR beta chain derives from a study of control samples from healthy donors and cancer patients. CDR3 length: 15 residues. Germline assignment: CDR1 LGHDT and CDR2 YNNKEL (reference sequence). V shed 4 bases, J shed 1 base, and the junction held 2 bases outside the gene matches. Libraries were prepared by immunoSEQ multiplex PCR; TCRdb keeps only in-frame clonotypes and omits some of them. Here the sample spans 40,000 to 55,000 clones, 70% being singletons. The chain uses TRBV3-1 (or the pseudogene TRBV3-2) and TRBJ2-3; 10 bases map to TRBD1. Material for sequencing was formalin-fixed, paraffin-embedded tissue. This TCR came from a male donor with melanoma. The CDR3, as DNA: TGTGCCAGCAGCCCTGGACAGGGGGGCACAGATACGCAGTATTTT. Amino acids: CASSPGQGGTDTQYF.